This TCR beta chain was captured by sequencing in a study of blood T cell repertoires in COVID-19. The wider study: Sites across the United States, Italy and Spain contributed samples from acute and convalescent COVID-19. From T cells, B-cell-depleted T cells, or PBMCs came the material, which was cDNA or gDNA.

In the original workflow: Amplification from reference gene primers served as the basis for estimated nucleated cell counts. Using immunoSEQ multiplex PCR, the repertoire was profiled, and TCRdb retains in-frame clones only, with some absent. V and J calls and clone size are as listed in that table; D and trimming were resolved from the DNA. The table shows over 85,000 clones, with around nine tenths occurring only once. Sample: peripheral blood. The sequence came from a man between 65 and 85 years old with acute or convalescent COVID-19.

The CDR3 region has the DNA TGTGCCAGCAGAAGACAGGGGCTGAGCACAGATACGCAGTATTTT. As protein: CASRRQGLSTDTQYF. This chain connects TRBV6-5 to TRBJ2-3; 8 bases agree with TRBD1. Germline CDR1 reads MNHEY; CDR2 reads SVGAGI. The CDR3 extends over 15 amino acids. The junction had 5 bases not matched to a gene; V was cut back by 6 bases and J by 0 bases.